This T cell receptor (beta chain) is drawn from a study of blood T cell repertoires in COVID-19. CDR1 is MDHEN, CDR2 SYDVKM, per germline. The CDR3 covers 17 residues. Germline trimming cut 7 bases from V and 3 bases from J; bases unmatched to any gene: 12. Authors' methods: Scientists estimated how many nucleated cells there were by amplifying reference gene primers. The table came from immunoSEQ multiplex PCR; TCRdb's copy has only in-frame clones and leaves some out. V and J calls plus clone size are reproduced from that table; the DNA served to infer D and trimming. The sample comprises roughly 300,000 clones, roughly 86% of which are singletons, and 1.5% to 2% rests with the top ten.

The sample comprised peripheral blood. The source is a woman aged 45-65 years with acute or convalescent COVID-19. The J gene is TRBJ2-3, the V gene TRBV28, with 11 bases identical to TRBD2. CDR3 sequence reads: CASTSRWASGRTDTQYF. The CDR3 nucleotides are TGTGCCAGCACCTCAAGGTGGGCTAGCGGGAGGACAGATACGCAGTATTTT.